The 24 T cell receptor beta chains presented below share a single source sample, sequenced in a study of graft-versus-host responses after intestinal transplantation. TCRdb's copy holds only in-frame clones and misses some; the assay was immunoSEQ multiplex PCR. The table has about 29,000 clones, roughly 87% seen once. This specimen consisted of PBMCs, obtained 450 to 460 days after intestinal transplantation. These receptors originate from a human patient who received an intestinal transplant, so some T cells may come from the graft donor.

The chain combines TRBV30 with TRBJ2-7; 7 nucleotides align to TRBD2. The CDR3 totals 13 residues. Germline-derived CDR1 and CDR2 are GTSNPN and SVGIG (reference sequence). Trimming took 2 bases from V and 6 from J; bases not matched to a gene: 7. CDR3 in amino acids: CAWSPSGGVEQYF. The CDR3 coding sequence is TGTGCCTGGAGTCCTAGCGGTGGGGTCGAGCAGTACTTC. Full variable domain (outside the CDR3, taken from reference TRBV30 and TRBJ2-7): SQTIHQWPATLVQPVGSPLSLECTVEGTSNPNLYWYRQAAGRGLQLLFYSVGIGQISSEVPQNLSASRPQDRQFILSSKKLLLSDSGFYLCAWSPSGGVEQYFGPGTRLTVT.

The CDR3 region has the DNA TGCGCCAGCAGCTTACGGAGTGCTACCGGGGACGAGCAGTACTTC. This gives the protein CASSLRSATGDEQYF. This chain connects TRBV5-1 to TRBJ2-7; possible D gene TRBD2, 5 bases. The V end was cut by 2 bases, the J end by 5 bases, with 17 bases between. This CDR3 is built from 15 residues. Germline values: CDR1 SGHRS, CDR2 YFSETQ. The whole variable domain, remainder taken from reference TRBV5-1 and TRBJ2-7, is KAGVTQTPRYLIKTRGQQVTLSCSPISGHRSVSWYQQTPGQGLQFLFEYFSETQRNKGNFPGRFSGRQFSNSRSEMNVSTLELGDSALYLCASSLRSATGDEQYFGPGTRLTVT.

V gene TRBV9 combines with J gene TRBJ2-5; tentative D call: TRBD1 (6 bases). V lost 0 bases, J lost 4 bases, and 7 bases lay in between. This CDR3 region has 13 residues. The germline V gene has CDR1 SGDLS and CDR2 YYNGEE. The CDR3 coding sequence is TGTGCCAGCAGCGTAGTAGGGGGAGAGACCCAGTACTTC. It translates to CASSVVGGETQYF.

The gene calls are TRBV6-5 and TRBJ2-1; TRBD1 agrees at 7 bases. There are 15 residues in the CDR3. Germline V gene sequence: CDR1 MNHEY, CDR2 SVGAGI. The V gene end was trimmed by 0 bases and the J gene end by 7 bases; junction bases not matched to a gene: 6. In DNA, the CDR3 is TGTGCCAGCAGTTACTCAGAGGGGGCAGGAAATGAGCAGTTCTTC. Protein: CASSYSEGAGNEQFF.

J is TRBJ2-4 and V is TRBV25-1; 10 nucleotides align to TRBD1. V shed 6 bases and J 9 bases; nucleotides not matched to a gene: 8. Germline CDR1 and CDR2: MGHDK and SYGVNS. CDR3 size: 14 residues. CDR3 in amino acids: CASSDHGQGGIQYF. In DNA, the CDR3 is TGTGCCAGCAGCGACCATGGACAGGGGGGCATTCAGTACTTC.

This sequence joins TRBV25-1 and TRBJ2-7; 7 bases align to TRBD2. Trimming cost V 7 bases and J 7 bases; bases outside gene matches: 7. Looked up from germline, CDR1 is MGHDK and CDR2 is SYGVNS. This CDR3 is 12 amino acids long. The CDR3 bases are TGTGCCAGCAACCCCAGGGAGGGAGAGCAGTACTTC. Translating gives CASNPREGEQYF.

This clone appeared once. The V call is TRBV6-5, the J call TRBJ2-7; no reliable D call. With 0 bases removed from V and 3 bases from J, the gap between germline ends came to 6 bases. Germline CDR1 reads MNHEY; CDR2 reads SVGAGI. This CDR3 has 13 residues. The CDR3, as DNA: TGTGCCAGCAGTTACTCGAGCCTCTACGAGCAGTACTTC. Its protein product is CASSYSSLYEQYF.

This CDR3 reads CASSLRDANQPQHF. The CDR3 DNA is TGTGCCAGTAGCCTGCGGGACGCCAATCAGCCCCAGCATTTT. The chain uses TRBV19 and TRBJ1-5; TRBD1 might be the D (5 bases). Germline V CDR1 and CDR2: LNHDA, SQIVND (reference sequence). Deletions cut 6 bases from V and 3 bases from J, with 12 bases between. CDR3 length: 14 amino acids.

The chain is built from TRBV2 and TRBJ2-2; 7 bases are a match to TRBD2. Germline assignment: CDR1 SNHLY and CDR2 FYNNEI. With V trimmed by 6 bases and J by 3 bases, 16 bases remained unmatched. The CDR3 consists of 18 residues. CDR3 in DNA: TGTGCCAGCAGCCCCCCTTCCCCGGGACTAAGTTACACCGGGGAGCTGTTTTTT. It is translated as CASSPPSPGLSYTGELFF.

The chain links TRBV5-1 to TRBJ2-2; either TRBD1 or TRBD2 may supply D (5 bases each). Trimming left V 3 bases short and J 3 bases short, with 6 bases between. Germline V CDR1 and CDR2: SGHRS, YFSETQ. The CDR3 runs to 13 residues. The CDR3 DNA sequence: TGCGCCAGCAGCTCGGGACACACCGGGGAGCTGTTTTTT. Its translation is CASSSGHTGELFF.

J is TRBJ1-2 and V is TRBV6-5; no reliable D call. The CDR3 totals 14 residues. Deletions cut 5 bases from V and 2 bases from J, with 12 bases between. Germline lookup yields CDR1 MNHEY and CDR2 SVGAGI. The CDR3 DNA is TGTGCCAGCAGTGAATTTAGTGGGAACTATGGCTACACCTTC. It translates to CASSEFSGNYGYTF.

This chain links TRBV4-2 with TRBJ1-2; D not resolved. Germline CDR1 reads LGHNA; CDR2 reads YNFKEQ. V lost 5 bases and J 1 base, leaving 11 bases between the germline ends. The CDR3 length is 14 residues. In DNA form, the CDR3 reads TGTGCCAGCAGCTTTGAGCAGCTTAACTATGGCTACACCTTC. Its translation: CASSFEQLNYGYTF.

The chain has TRBV10-3 and TRBJ1-2; tentative D call: TRBD1 (5 bases). V was clipped by 6 bases and J by 2 bases, with 16 bases between them. The CDR3 contains 15 residues. The V gene's germline CDR1 is ENHRY and CDR2 SYGVKD. The CDR3 bases are TGTGCCATCAGCAGGGACGGAACAACGAACTATGGCTACACCTTC. Translating gives CAISRDGTTNYGYTF.

The V and J genes are TRBV7-3 and TRBJ1-1, with D uncertain. There are 13 residues in the CDR3. Trimming took 0 bases from V and 0 from J, leaving 2 bases between them. Germline CDR1 and CDR2: SGHTA and FQGTGA. The CDR3 sequence: CASSLTLNTEAFF. The CDR3 nucleotides read TGTGCCAGCAGCTTAACCCTGAACACTGAAGCTTTCTTT.

The V call is TRBV19, the J call TRBJ1-1; D unclear. The V gene's germline CDR1 is LNHDA and CDR2 SQIVND (reference sequence). The CDR3 length is 13 residues. Trimming left V 2 bases short and J 1 base short, with 5 bases between. The CDR3 spells CASSIMPNTEAFF. As DNA, the CDR3 is TGTGCCAGTAGTATAATGCCGAACACTGAAGCTTTCTTT.

This clone was picked up one time. The chain employs TRBV4-2 and TRBJ2-5, with TRBD2 matching over 8 bases. The CDR3 has 14 amino acids. The J segment lost 5 bases and the V segment lost 4 bases, leaving 6 bases of the junction unmatched. Germline V lookup: CDR1 LGHNA, CDR2 YNFKEQ. CDR3 protein: CASSRRLAQETQYF. CDR3 nucleotide sequence: TGTGCCAGCAGCCGACGACTAGCGCAGGAGACCCAGTACTTC.

This chain links TRBV19 with TRBJ2-3, with no clear D. The germline V and J ends were trimmed by 7 bases and 4 bases, with 15 bases remaining between them. The V gene's germline CDR1 is LNHDA and CDR2 SQIVND (reference sequence). CDR3 length: 14 amino acids. The DNA for the CDR3 is TGTGCCAGTATCGACCCCTTGGTTTCAGATACGCAGTATTTT. Its translation: CASIDPLVSDTQYF. Drawing the rest from reference TRBV19 and TRBJ2-3, the complete variable domain is DGGITQSPKYLFRKEGQNVTLSCEQNLNHDAMYWYRQDPGQGLRLIYYSQIVNDFQKGDIAEGYSVSREKKESFPLTVTSAQKNPTAFYLCASIDPLVSDTQYFGPGTRLTVL.

Regarding this clone: Other DNA variants within this sample encode the same CDR3. The chain carries TRBV7-9 and TRBJ2-3; 8 bases line up with TRBD2. The length of the CDR3 is 15 residues. The V segment lost 3 bases and the J segment 0 bases; nucleotides outside the gene matches: 2. Germline V gives CDR1 SEHNR, CDR2 FQNEAQ (reference sequence). The CDR3 spells CASSFAGGSTDTQYF. The CDR3 DNA follows: TGTGCCAGCAGCTTTGCGGGGGGAAGCACAGATACGCAGTATTTT.

The chain combines TRBV7-9 with TRBJ1-1; no clear D gene. Between the trimmed V and J ends, which lost 1 base and 9 bases, there was a span of 9 bases. The CDR3 totals 12 residues. Germline V gene lookup returns CDR1 SEHNR and CDR2 FQNEAQ (reference sequence). This CDR3 is CASSLEALQAFF. The CDR3 DNA reads as TGTGCCAGCAGCTTAGAGGCCCTCCAAGCTTTCTTT.

The J gene is TRBJ2-1, the V gene TRBV7-9; tentative D call: TRBD2 (5 bases). Germline V CDR1 and CDR2: SEHNR, FQNEAQ (reference sequence). The CDR3 runs to 14 residues. Trimming pared 6 bases from V and 9 bases from J, leaving 18 bases between. CDR3 nucleotides: TGTGCCAGCAGTCGCCTACGGGGAGAGGGTGAGCAGTTCTTC. Translating it yields CASSRLRGEGEQFF. The full variable domain, completed using reference TRBV7-9 and TRBJ2-1, is DTGVSQNPRHKITKRGQNVTFRCDPISEHNRLYWYRQTLGQGPEFLTYFQNEAQLEKSRLLSDRFSAERPKGSFSTLEIQRTEQGDSAMYLCASSRLRGEGEQFFGPGTRLTVL.

The rearrangement joins TRBV27 to TRBJ2-7, with D tentatively TRBD1 (6 bases). The CDR3 covers 13 residues. V gave up 6 bases and J gave up 5 bases, with 14 bases separating them. The germline V gene has CDR1 MNHEY and CDR2 SMNVEV (reference sequence). CDR3 sequence: CASSTLGADEQYF. The CDR3 bases are TGTGCCAGCAGCACACTGGGGGCCGACGAGCAGTACTTC.

J is TRBJ2-5 and V is TRBV7-9; 8 bases are a match to TRBD2. Per the germline V gene, CDR1 is SEHNR and CDR2 is FQNEAQ (reference sequence). V shed 1 base, J shed 5 bases, and the junction held 6 bases outside the gene matches. CDR3 length: 15 residues. In DNA form, the CDR3 reads TGTGCCAGCAGCTTAGTCCTAGCGGGCTCCGAGACCCAGTACTTC. It specifies CASSLVLAGSETQYF.

V is TRBV10-1 and J is TRBJ2-7; D unresolved. This CDR3 is built from 12 residues. The V end lost 3 bases, the J end lost 0 bases, and 3 bases lay between the germline ends. Germline-derived CDR1 and CDR2 are WNHNN and SYGVQD (reference sequence). DNA for the CDR3: TGCGCCAGCAGTGACAGCTCCTACGAGCAGTACTTC. This sequence encodes CASSDSSYEQYF.

The V and J genes are TRBV7-3 and TRBJ2-3, with a tentative D call TRBD2 (6 bases). The V gene lost 5 bases and the J gene lost 5 bases, with 14 bases spanning the gap. CDR1 SGHTA and CDR2 FQGTGA come from the germline V gene. This CDR3 has 14 residues. DNA of the CDR3: TGTGCCAGCAGCCAACTAGCCCCATTAGATACGCAGTATTTT. This codes for CASSQLAPLDTQYF.